This T cell receptor (gamma chain) was recovered during a study of gamma-delta chains in newborns, infants, children. Study in general: Polyclonal expansion of innate γδ T cells after birth follows microbial exposure.

TCRdb reanalysed the reads via CATT. The table lists some 2,100 gamma-chain clones, about 32% of them singletons. The germline CDR1 and CDR2 sequences are GITISATS and ISYDGTV (reference sequence). With V trimmed by 2 bases and J by 7 bases, 5 bases remained unmatched. This CDR3 is 16 amino acids long. This clone showed up just a few times. A much larger clone lies one base from this, so it may be a read error. The clonotype was recovered from a child who was a newborn, infant or young child, either healthy, febrile or measles-vaccinated (not recorded which). Sequenced: blood. The chain carries TRGV9 and TRGJP. In DNA, the CDR3 is TGTGCCTTGTGGGAGGAGGAGGAGTTGGGCAAAAAAATCAAGGTATTT. This gives the protein CALWEEEELGKKIKVF.